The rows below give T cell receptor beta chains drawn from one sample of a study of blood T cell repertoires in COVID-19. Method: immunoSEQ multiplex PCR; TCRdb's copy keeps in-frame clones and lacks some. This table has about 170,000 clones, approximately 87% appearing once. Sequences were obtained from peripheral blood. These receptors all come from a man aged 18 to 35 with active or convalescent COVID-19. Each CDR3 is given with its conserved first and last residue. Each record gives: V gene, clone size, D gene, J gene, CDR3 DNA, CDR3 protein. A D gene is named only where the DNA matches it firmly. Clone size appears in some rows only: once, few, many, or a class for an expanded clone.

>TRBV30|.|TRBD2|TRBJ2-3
TGTGCCTGGAGTTCAGCGGGAGTGGCAGATACGCAGTATTTT
CAWSSAGVADTQYF
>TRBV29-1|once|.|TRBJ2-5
TGCAGCGCCCCCCCTAGGTACCAAGAGACCCAGTACTTC
CSAPPRYQETQYF
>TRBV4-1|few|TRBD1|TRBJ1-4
TGCGCCAGCAGCTTGGGAACAGGGGGCACTAATGAAAAACTGTTTTTT
CASSLGTGGTNEKLFF
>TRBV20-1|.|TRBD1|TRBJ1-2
TGCAGTGCTAGTGAGGGGGCTTTAGAAGGCTACACCTTC
CSASEGALEGYTF
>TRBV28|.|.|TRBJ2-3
TGTGCCAGCAGTCGGGGAGGTACAGATACGCAGTATTTT
CASSRGGTDTQYF
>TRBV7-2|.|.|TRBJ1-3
TGTGCCAGCAGTCTACAGGGTGGAAACACCATATATTTT
CASSLQGGNTIYF
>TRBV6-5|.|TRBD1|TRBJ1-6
TGTGCTACCCGAGATACAGGGGGTAGTTCACCCCTCCACTTT
CATRDTGGSSPLHF
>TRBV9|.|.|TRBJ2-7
TGTGCCAGCAGCGTAGCTAGCACCTCCTACGAGCAGTACTTC
CASSVASTSYEQYF
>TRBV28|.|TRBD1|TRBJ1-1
TGTGCCAGCAGTTCACAGGGGGCGGGTAGCACTGAAGCTTTCTTT
CASSSQGAGSTEAFF
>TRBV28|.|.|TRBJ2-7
TGTGCCAGCAGTTTAGGGCTCGTTTACGAGCAGTACTTC
CASSLGLVYEQYF
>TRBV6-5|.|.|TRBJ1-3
TGTGCCAGCAGTAGAGATAGCCCCTCTGGAAACACCATATATTTT
CASSRDSPSGNTIYF
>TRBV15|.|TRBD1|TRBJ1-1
TGTGCCACCAGCAGAGATTTACTGGCAGGGGGCTTGAACACTGAAGCTTTCTTT
CATSRDLLAGGLNTEAFF
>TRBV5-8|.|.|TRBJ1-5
TGTGCCAGCAGCTTCAAGGGGCACTCGAGCAATCAGCCCCAGCATTTT
CASSFKGHSSNQPQHF
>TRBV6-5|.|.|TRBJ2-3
TGTGCCAGCAGACCACAGGAGATTGTGACAGATACGCAGTATTTT
CASRPQEIVTDTQYF
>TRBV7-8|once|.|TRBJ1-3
TGTGCCAGCAGCTTAGGGACAGTTGGAAACACCATATATTTT
CASSLGTVGNTIYF
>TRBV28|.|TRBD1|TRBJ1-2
TGTGCCAGCAGACCGCCGGGACAGGTTCACTATGGCTACACCTTC
CASRPPGQVHYGYTF
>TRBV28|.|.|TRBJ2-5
TGTGCCAGCAGTCTCCAAGAGACCCAGTACTTC
CASSLQETQYF
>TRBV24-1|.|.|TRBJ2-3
TGTGCCACCAGGGACACTAGCACAGATACGCAGTATTTT
CATRDTSTDTQYF
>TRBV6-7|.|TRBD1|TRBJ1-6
TGTGCCAGCCTTACAGGGGAAAATTCACCCCTCCACTTT
CASLTGENSPLHF
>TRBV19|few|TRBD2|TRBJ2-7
TGTGCCAGTAGTGCCGGGACTAGCGGGGCCTCCGAGCAGTACTTC
CASSAGTSGASEQYF
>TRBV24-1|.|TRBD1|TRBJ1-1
TGTGCCACCAGTGACCCGACAGGGGGCAACACTGAAGCTTTCTTT
CATSDPTGGNTEAFF
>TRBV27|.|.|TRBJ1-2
TGTGCCAGCAGTTTATCTGGGGGGAAGAGGGCGATTGGAGGCTACACCTTC
CASSLSGGKRAIGGYTF
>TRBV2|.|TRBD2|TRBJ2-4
TGTGCCAGCACGACTAGCGGGGGAAACATTCAGTACTTC
CASTTSGGNIQYF
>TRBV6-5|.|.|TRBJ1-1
TGTGCCAGCAGTCCCCCTGCGGGACTTAACACTGAAGCTTTCTTT
CASSPPAGLNTEAFF
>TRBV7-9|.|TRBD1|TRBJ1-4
TGTGCCAGCAGCTTAGCCGGGACAGGGGACAAAGGTGAAAAACTGTTTTTT
CASSLAGTGDKGEKLFF
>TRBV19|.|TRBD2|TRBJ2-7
TGTGCCAGTAGTATGCGGCTAGCGGACTCCTACGAGCAGTACTTC
CASSMRLADSYEQYF
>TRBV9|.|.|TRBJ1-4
TGTGCCAGCAGCCCCCAACCGGGGGAGCTCGACTTTGAAAAACTGTTTTTT
CASSPQPGELDFEKLFF
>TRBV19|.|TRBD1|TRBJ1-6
TGTGCCAGTAGACTGGACAGGGGGCATAATTCACCCCTCCACTTT
CASRLDRGHNSPLHF
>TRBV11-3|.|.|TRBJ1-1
TGTGCCAGCAGCTTATATATCGACACTGAAGCTTTCTTT
CASSLYIDTEAFF
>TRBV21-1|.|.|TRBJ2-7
TGTGCCAGCAGCCCCCCTGAGGACAGCTTTTTTCCTTCCTACGAGCAGTACTTC
CASSPPEDSFFPSYEQYF
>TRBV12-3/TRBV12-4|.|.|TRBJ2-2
TGTGCCAGCGAGGTATCCGGGGCCGGGGAGCTGTTTTTT
CASEVSGAGELFF
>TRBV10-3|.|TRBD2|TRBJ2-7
TGTGCCATCAGTGAGGGGACTAGCGGGTCCTACGAGCAGTACTTC
CAISEGTSGSYEQYF